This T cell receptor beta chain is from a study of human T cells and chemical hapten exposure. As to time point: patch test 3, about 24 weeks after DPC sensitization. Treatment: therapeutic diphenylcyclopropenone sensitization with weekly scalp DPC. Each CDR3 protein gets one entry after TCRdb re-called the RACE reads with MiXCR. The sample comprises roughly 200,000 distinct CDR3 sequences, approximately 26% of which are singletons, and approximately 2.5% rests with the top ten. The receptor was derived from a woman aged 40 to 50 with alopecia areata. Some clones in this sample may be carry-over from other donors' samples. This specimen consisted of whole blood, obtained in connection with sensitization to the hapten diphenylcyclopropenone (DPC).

The CDR3 coding sequence is TGCAGAGTTTCTAGCGGGAGAGCTAACGAGCAGTACTTC. Translation: CRVSSGRANEQYF. The J gene is TRBJ2-7, the V gene TRBV20-1, with 10 bases matching TRBD2. Per germline, CDR1 DFQATT and CDR2 SNEGSKA (reference sequence). The CDR3 loop spans 13 amino acids.